These 8 T cell receptor beta chains share one sample of origin, sequenced in a study of molecular identifiers for immune sequencing clone quantification. TCRdb independently ran MiXCR on the PCR reads; one entry per CDR3 protein. In the table there are a few hundred thousand distinct CDR3 sequences, 20% to 25% of which are singletons. Sequencing input: naive CD8+ T cells from blood, with Jurkat cell RNA spiked in. Subset here: FACS-sorted CD8+CD4-CCR7+CD45RA+ naive T cells. The receptors originated from a human donor in good health. Some libraries in this study had Jurkat cell RNA spiked in.

The table lists this clonotype with many counts. The chain links TRBV2 to TRBJ1-4, with TRBD1 matching 7 bases. Germline V gene lookup returns CDR1 SNHLY and CDR2 FYNNEI. The CDR3 spans 14 residues. Trimming removed 8 bases from V and 8 bases from J; junction bases left unmatched: 11. CDR3 DNA sequence: TGTGCCAGCTGTATGACAGGGATTCAAGAAAAACTGTTTTTT. Protein sequence: CASCMTGIQEKLFF.

This clonotype was picked up many times. This chain uses TRBV7-9 with TRBJ1-5; 8 bases fit TRBD1. V shed 3 bases and J 2 bases; nucleotides not matched to a gene: 3. The germline V gene encodes CDR1 SEHNR and CDR2 FQNEAQ (reference sequence). This CDR3 comprises 15 residues. The CDR3 region is CASSLSGGGNQPQHF. In nucleotides, the CDR3 is TGTGCCAGCAGCTTGTCAGGGGGCGGCAATCAGCCCCAGCATTTT. Looking up the rest from reference TRBV7-9 and TRBJ1-5 gives the full variable domain: DTGVSQNPRHKITKRGQNVTFRCDPISEHNRLYWYRQTLGQGPEFLTYFQNEAQLEKSRLLSDRFSAERPKGSFSTLEIQRTEQGDSAMYLCASSLSGGGNQPQHFGDGTRLSIL.

The table lists this clonotype with many counts. The chain employs TRBV12-3 or TRBV12-4 and TRBJ2-3; D is unclear. Trimming left V 3 bases short and J 6 bases short, with 7 bases between. The CDR3 length is 12 residues. CDR3 in amino acids: CASSFVRDTQYF. CDR3 bases: TGTGCCAGCAGTTTCGTCCGGGATACGCAGTATTTT.

This clonotype was counted ten times or more. This chain joins TRBV20-1 and TRBJ2-4; TRBD1 matches 9 bases. The CDR3 has 15 amino acids. Looked up from germline, CDR1 is DFQATT and CDR2 is SNEGSKA (reference sequence). Unmatched junction bases numbered 4, after V lost 1 base and J lost 3 bases. CDR3 loop: CSARGTGASKNIQYF. The CDR3 DNA follows: TGCAGTGCTAGAGGGACAGGGGCTAGCAAAAACATTCAGTACTTC.

This clonotype was recorded a few times. The chain carries TRBV19 and TRBJ2-1; 11 positions agree with TRBD1. CDR1 LNHDA and CDR2 SQIVND come from the germline V gene (reference sequence). The J segment lost 1 base and the V segment lost 6 bases, leaving 8 bases of the junction unmatched. This CDR3 is 17 amino acids long. CDR3 sequence: CASREGDRGKSYNEQFF. DNA for the CDR3: TGTGCCAGTAGGGAGGGGGACAGGGGGAAATCCTACAATGAGCAGTTCTTC.

Comment on this clonotype: At one end, the junction sequence differs from germline, possibly due to a read error. The chain has TRBV12-3 or TRBV12-4 and TRBJ1-2, with D possibly matching TRBD1 (5 bases). The CDR3 has 12 amino acids. CDR3 in DNA: TGTGCCAGCAGACTAGGCGGGGGACCGGGCTACTTC. As protein: CASRLGGGPGYF.

This clonotype was counted a few times. The chain carries TRBV9 and TRBJ1-1, with a tentative D call TRBD1 (6 bases). V was clipped by 3 bases and J by 4 bases, with 13 bases between them. CDR1 and CDR2 from the germline V gene are SGDLS and YYNGEE. This CDR3 comprises 14 residues. CDR3: CASSEGNRATEAFF. CDR3 nucleotides: TGTGCCAGCAGCGAGGGGAACAGGGCCACTGAAGCTTTCTTT.

This clonotype turned up a few times. The chain combines TRBV11-2 with TRBJ1-1; TRBD1 matches 10 bases. The CDR3 loop spans 16 amino acids. CDR1 SGHAT and CDR2 FQNNGV come from the germline V gene. The V segment lost 1 base and the J segment 10 bases; nucleotides outside the gene matches: 12. DNA of the CDR3: TGTGCCAGCAGCTTAGGCCCCGGGACAGGGGCCTCGGGAGCTTTCTTT. It encodes CASSLGPGTGASGAFF.